One TCR beta chain is described in this entry. Its antigen is undetermined. The method was immunoSEQ multiplex PCR; TCRdb's version includes in-frame clones alone and lacks a portion of them. This sample has tens of thousands of clones, with approximately 91% found just once. The CDR3 extends over 19 amino acids. Per the germline V gene, CDR1 is MGHRA and CDR2 is YSYEKL. V gave up 0 bases and J gave up 4 bases; unmatched junction bases: 16. The source of the sample is a study of OX40 agonist ivuxolimab in advanced cancers. Study-wide background: An anti-OX40 (CD134) antibody with agonistic activity, ivuxolimab, was administered to patients. Patients were about 83% male with ages about 23 to 79, mean about 60. The study reported partial responses in three patients: one hepatocellular carcinoma, two cutaneous melanoma. Study-level findings and limits: At 0.1 to 3.0 mg/kg and by week 6, CD4+ and CD8+ T cells in the blood had expanded clonally.

The TCR comes from an adult with an advanced solid tumor such as melanoma, head and neck, liver or kidney cancer. The chain carries TRBV4-1 and TRBJ2-7; 9 nucleotides line up with TRBD2. The sequenced sample was CD4+ or CD8+ T cells sorted from blood, obtained in a trial of the OX40 agonist ivuxolimab. The DNA for the CDR3 is TGCGCCAGCAGCCAAGAAGGGTTGCTGTTGCGGGGGGGCCGTTACGAGCAGTACTTC. Its protein is CASSQEGLLLRGGRYEQYF.